The source of this TCR beta chain is a study of blood T cell repertoires in COVID-19. Overall study: PBMCs, B-cell-depleted T cells, or T cells provided the cDNA or gDNA that made up the material.

TCRdb's table, derived via immunoSEQ multiplex PCR, lists solely in-frame clones and lacks some. The sample includes around 230,000 clones, 81% seen only once; the top ten take around a tenth. CDR3 length: 14 amino acids. Per the germline V gene, CDR1 is LGHDT and CDR2 is YNNKEL (reference sequence). V lost 6 bases to trimming and J lost 5 bases; unmatched junction nucleotides: 6. Sequencing used PBMCs or T cells enriched from blood (not recorded which). This chain joins TRBV3-1 (or the pseudogene TRBV3-2) and TRBJ1-4; 7 bases fit TRBD1. The TCR sequence derives from a man aged 35 to 55 who had recovered from COVID-19. The CDR3 bases are TGTGCCAGCAGACTAGGGACAGACAATGAAAAACTGTTTTTT. This sequence encodes CASRLGTDNEKLFF.